This entry features one T cell receptor (beta chain) sequence. Its target is unknown. After constant-region reverse-primer amplification, full-length variable regions underwent semi-nested PCR with Nested Universal Primer A. TCRdb re-derived calls from the 5' RACE reads in MiXCR, one entry per CDR3 protein. The table lists about 43,000 distinct CDR3 sequences, roughly 22% of them singletons. Trimming removed 0 bases at V and 5 bases at J, with 7 bases between. This CDR3 is built from 13 residues. Germline assignment: CDR1 KGHSH and CDR2 LQKENI. Study conclusions and caveats: In terms of TCR gene usage, tumor memory CD4+ T cells clustered together with blood and lymph node memory CD4+ cells, as well as with lymph node naive CD4+ cells. Tumor Tregs overlapped most with tumor, then blood, naive CD4+ cells. Larger-cohort validation covered only one TCR beta V-J rearrangement.

Cells sorted as Tregs were CD4+, CD25+ and CD127-/low. Sequenced: Tregs sorted from a lymph node. The rearrangement links TRBV18 to TRBJ2-5; D is undetermined. This TCR was recovered from a female donor with breast cancer. CDR3 coding DNA: TGTGCCAGCTCACCACCGACTCGTGAGACCCAGTACTTC. Translated, it gives CASSPPTRETQYF.